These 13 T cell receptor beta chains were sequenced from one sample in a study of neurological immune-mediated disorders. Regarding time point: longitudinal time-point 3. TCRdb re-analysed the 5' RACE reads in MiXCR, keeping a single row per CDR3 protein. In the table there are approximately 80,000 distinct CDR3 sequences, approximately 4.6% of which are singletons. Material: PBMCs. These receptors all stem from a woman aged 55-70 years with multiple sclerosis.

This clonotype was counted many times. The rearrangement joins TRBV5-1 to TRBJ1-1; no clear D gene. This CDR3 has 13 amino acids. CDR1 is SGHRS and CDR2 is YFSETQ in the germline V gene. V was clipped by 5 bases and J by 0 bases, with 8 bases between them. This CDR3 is CASRNVMNTEAFF. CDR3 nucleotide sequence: TGCGCCAGCAGGAACGTAATGAACACTGAAGCTTTCTTT.

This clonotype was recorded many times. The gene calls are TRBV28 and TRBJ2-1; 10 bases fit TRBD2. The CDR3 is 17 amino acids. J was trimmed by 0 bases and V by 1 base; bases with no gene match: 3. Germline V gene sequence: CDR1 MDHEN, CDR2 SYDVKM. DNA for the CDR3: TGTGCCAGCAGTTTATCGAGCGGGGGGGCCTCCTACAATGAGCAGTTCTTC. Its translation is CASSLSSGGASYNEQFF.

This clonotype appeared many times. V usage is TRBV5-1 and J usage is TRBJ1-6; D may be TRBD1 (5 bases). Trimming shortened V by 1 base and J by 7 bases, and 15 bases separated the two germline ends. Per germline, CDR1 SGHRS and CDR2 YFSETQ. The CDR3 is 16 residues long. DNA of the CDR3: TGCGCCAGCAGCTTGCCCTTGATGGGGGGGAATTCACCCCTCCACTTT. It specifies CASSLPLMGGNSPLHF.

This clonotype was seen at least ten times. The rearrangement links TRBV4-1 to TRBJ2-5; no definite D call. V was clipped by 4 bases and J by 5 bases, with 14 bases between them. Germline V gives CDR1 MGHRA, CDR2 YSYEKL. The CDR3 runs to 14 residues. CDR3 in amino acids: CASSRIVVGETQYF. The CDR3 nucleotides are TGCGCCAGCAGCCGTATCGTAGTCGGGGAGACCCAGTACTTC.

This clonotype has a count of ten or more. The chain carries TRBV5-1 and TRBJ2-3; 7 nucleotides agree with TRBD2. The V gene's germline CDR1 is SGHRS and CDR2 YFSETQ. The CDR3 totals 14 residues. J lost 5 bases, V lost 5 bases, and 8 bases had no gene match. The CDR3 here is CASSSPGGIDTQYF. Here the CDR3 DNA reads TGCGCCAGCAGTTCCCCCGGGGGGATAGATACGCAGTATTTT.

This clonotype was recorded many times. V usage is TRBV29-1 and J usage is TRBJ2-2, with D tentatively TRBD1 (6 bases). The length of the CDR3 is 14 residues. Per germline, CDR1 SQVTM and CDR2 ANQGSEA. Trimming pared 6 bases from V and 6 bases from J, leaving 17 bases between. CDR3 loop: CSVRRTADAGELFF. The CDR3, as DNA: TGCAGCGTGAGAAGGACAGCGGACGCCGGGGAGCTGTTTTTT.

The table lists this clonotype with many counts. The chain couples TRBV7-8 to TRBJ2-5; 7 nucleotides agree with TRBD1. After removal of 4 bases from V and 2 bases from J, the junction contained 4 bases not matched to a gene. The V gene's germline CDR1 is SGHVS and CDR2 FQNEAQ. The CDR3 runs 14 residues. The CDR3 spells CASSSRQGQETQYF. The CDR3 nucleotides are TGTGCCAGCAGCTCGCGACAGGGACAAGAGACCCAGTACTTC.

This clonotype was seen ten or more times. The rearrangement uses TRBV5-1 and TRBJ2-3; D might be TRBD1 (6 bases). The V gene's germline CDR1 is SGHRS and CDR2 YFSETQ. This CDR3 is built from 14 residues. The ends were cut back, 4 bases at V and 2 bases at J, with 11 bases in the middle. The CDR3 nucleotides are TGCGCCAGCAGCCGGGACAAACCCACAGATACGCAGTATTTT. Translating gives CASSRDKPTDTQYF.

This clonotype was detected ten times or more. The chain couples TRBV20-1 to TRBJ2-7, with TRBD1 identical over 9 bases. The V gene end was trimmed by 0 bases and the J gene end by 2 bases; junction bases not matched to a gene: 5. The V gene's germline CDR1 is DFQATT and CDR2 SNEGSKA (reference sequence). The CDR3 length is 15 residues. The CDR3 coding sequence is TGCAGTGCTAGAGATCCGGGACAGGGACCCTACGAGCAGTACTTC. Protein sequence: CSARDPGQGPYEQYF.

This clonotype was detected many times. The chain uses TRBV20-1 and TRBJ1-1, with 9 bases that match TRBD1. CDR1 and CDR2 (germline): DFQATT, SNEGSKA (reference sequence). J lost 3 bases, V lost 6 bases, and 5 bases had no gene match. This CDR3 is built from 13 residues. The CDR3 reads CSASRDRDTEAFF. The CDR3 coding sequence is TGCAGTGCCTCCCGGGACAGGGACACTGAAGCTTTCTTT.

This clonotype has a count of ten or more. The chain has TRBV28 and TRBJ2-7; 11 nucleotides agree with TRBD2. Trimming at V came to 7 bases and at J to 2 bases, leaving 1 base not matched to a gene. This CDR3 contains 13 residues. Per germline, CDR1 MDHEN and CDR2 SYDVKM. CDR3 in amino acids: CASISGGAYEQYF. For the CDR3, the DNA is TGTGCCAGCATTAGCGGGGGGGCCTACGAGCAGTACTTC.

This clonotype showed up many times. Here the CDR3 DNA reads TGTGCCATCAGCACCGGGACACACGGGGGGACTGAAGCTTTCTTT. It encodes CAISTGTHGGTEAFF. V and J are TRBV10-3 and TRBJ1-1, with a possible D match to TRBD1 (6 bases). The CDR3 extends over 15 amino acids. Trimming left V 6 bases short and J 5 bases short, with 19 bases between. Germline assignment: CDR1 ENHRY and CDR2 SYGVKD.

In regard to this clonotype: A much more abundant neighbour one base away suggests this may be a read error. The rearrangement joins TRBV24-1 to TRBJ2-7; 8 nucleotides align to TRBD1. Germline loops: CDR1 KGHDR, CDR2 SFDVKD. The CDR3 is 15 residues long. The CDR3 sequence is CATSDPQGASCEQYF. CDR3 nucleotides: TGTGCCACCAGTGATCCTCAGGGGGCCTCCTGCGAGCAGTACTTC.